One and the same sample provided the 3 T cell receptor beta chains below, sequenced in a study of OX40 agonist ivuxolimab in advanced cancers. The protocol was immunoSEQ multiplex PCR, while the TCRdb copy is restricted to in-frame clones and leaves out a portion. The sample consists of around 60,000 clones, about 90% of them appearing once. This material consisted of CD4+ or CD8+ T cells sorted from blood, taken in a trial of the OX40 agonist ivuxolimab. These receptors were collected from an adult with an advanced solid tumor such as melanoma, head and neck, liver or kidney cancer.

This rearrangement joins TRBV9 to TRBJ2-2; tentative D call: TRBD1 (5 bases). The CDR3 runs 14 residues. Trimming left V 3 bases short and J 1 base short, with 7 bases between. Germline lookup yields CDR1 SGDLS and CDR2 YYNGEE. CDR3 sequence: CASSGTGNTGELFF. The CDR3 coding sequence is TGTGCCAGCAGCGGAACAGGGAACACCGGGGAGCTGTTTTTT.

Only one count was recorded for this clone. The CDR3 here is CASSYGWGSNQPQHF. The CDR3 coding sequence is TGTGCCAGCAGTTACGGGTGGGGGAGCAATCAGCCCCAGCATTTT. The chain combines TRBV6-5 with TRBJ1-5; possibly TRBD1 for D (5 bases). Germline CDR1 is MNHEY and CDR2 is SVGAGI. This CDR3 region has 15 residues. V was cut by 2 bases and J by 1 base, with 9 bases left in between.

CDR3 bases: TGTGCCAGCGGATGGGCTAGCGGCGATGAGCAGTTCTTC. This gives the protein CASGWASGDEQFF. The chain recombines TRBV6-1 with TRBJ2-1; TRBD2 matches 7 bases. CDR3 length equals 13 residues. Losses at the gene ends were 8 bases for V and 8 bases for J; bases not matched to a gene: 9. Germline V lookup: CDR1 MNHNS, CDR2 SASEGT.